The clone carrying this T cell receptor beta chain occurred a few times. After isolation, RNA underwent reverse transcription to generate cDNA as the sequencing template. The table came from immunoSEQ multiplex PCR; TCRdb's copy has only in-frame clones and leaves some out. The data contain fewer than 250,000 clones, roughly 40% of them singletons. These data come from a study of CD8+ T cells in alopecia areata. The CDR3 contains 15 residues. Germline CDR1 SGHNT, CDR2 YYREEE (reference sequence). Germline trimming cut 1 base from V and 4 bases from J; bases unmatched to any gene: 6. Treatment indicated: oral pan-JAK inhibitor, 5-10 mg twice daily.

The clonotype originates from a human donor with alopecia areata. This sequence joins TRBV5-4 and TRBJ2-3; 7 positions match TRBD2. The material was CD4+ T cells sorted from blood, obtained between weeks 36 and 40, from a patient treated with tofacitinib. This chain's CDR3 is CASSLRREPPDTQYF. In DNA, the CDR3 is TGTGCCAGCAGCTTGAGGCGGGAGCCCCCAGATACGCAGTATTTT. Filled out from reference TRBV5-4 and TRBJ2-3, the complete variable domain reads ETGVTQSPTHLIKTRGQQVTLRCSSQSGHNTVSWYQQALGQGPQFIFQYYREEENGRGNFPPRFSGLQFPNYSSELNVNALELDDSALYLCASSLRREPPDTQYFGPGTRLTVL.